These 13 T cell receptor beta chains were sequenced from one sample in a study of T cell responses to AZD1222 COVID-19 vaccine. Using immunoSEQ multiplex PCR, the repertoire was profiled, and TCRdb retains in-frame clones only, with some absent. The sample shows some 90,000 clones, around 90% of them seen only once. Material: peripheral blood, obtained on day 0 of AZD1222 vaccination. These TCRs come from an adult in good health.

The chain recombines TRBV6-1 with TRBJ2-3; D is undetermined. Looked up from germline, CDR1 is MNHNS and CDR2 is SASEGT. This CDR3 is 15 amino acids long. V was cut by 2 bases and J by 2 bases, with 11 bases left in between. In DNA, the CDR3 is TGTGCCAGCAGTGAAATCAGCCATTTCACAGATACGCAGTATTTT. Translated, it gives CASSEISHFTDTQYF.

The chain is built from TRBV5-4 and TRBJ1-2; 9 positions match TRBD1. The CDR3 contains 14 residues. The ends lost 2 bases at V and 7 bases at J; junction bases unmatched: 6. CDR1 SGHNT and CDR2 YYREEE come from the germline V gene (reference sequence). The CDR3 loop is CASSFVGQGGGYTF. CDR3 in DNA: TGTGCCAGCAGCTTTGTGGGACAGGGAGGTGGCTACACCTTC.

CDR3 nucleotide sequence: TGTGCCAGCAGCTTAGCGTTTGCGGGAGGGCCCGGTGAGCAGTTCTTC. Amino acid sequence: CASSLAFAGGPGEQFF. The chain employs TRBV7-8 and TRBJ2-1; 9 nucleotides match TRBD2. CDR1 SGHVS and CDR2 FQNEAQ come from the germline V gene. The CDR3 spans 16 residues. J gave up 9 bases and V 0 bases, and 9 bases lay outside the gene matches. The complete variable domain, with remaining parts taken from reference TRBV7-8 and TRBJ2-1, reads GAGVSQSPRYKVAKRGQDVALRCDPISGHVSLFWYQQALGQGPEFLTYFQNEAQLDKSGLPSDRFFAERPEGSVSTLKIQRTQQEDSAVYLCASSLAFAGGPGEQFFGPGTRLTVL.

This clone came up once. The chain couples TRBV6-1 to TRBJ1-5; D possibly corresponds to TRBD1 (5 bases). CDR1 and CDR2 from the germline V gene are MNHNS and SASEGT. V lost 2 bases to trimming and J lost 0 bases, with 11 bases between them. The CDR3 contains 16 residues. The CDR3 nucleotides read TGTGCCAGCAGTGAACGACAGTTCTATAGCAATCAGCCCCAGCATTTT. This codes for CASSERQFYSNQPQHF.

The chain has TRBV9 and TRBJ2-7; 11 bases line up with TRBD2. Trimming took 2 bases from V and 0 from J; bases not matched to a gene: 1. The germline CDR1 and CDR2 sequences are SGDLS and YYNGEE. The CDR3 runs to 15 residues. CDR3 loop: CASSVTSGGSYEQYF. CDR3 DNA sequence: TGTGCCAGCAGCGTCACTAGCGGGGGCTCCTACGAGCAGTACTTC. Filled out from reference TRBV9 and TRBJ2-7, the complete variable domain reads DSGVTQTPKHLITATGQRVTLRCSPRSGDLSVYWYQQSLDQGLQFLIQYYNGEERAKGNILERFSAQQFPDLHSELNLSSLELGDSALYFCASSVTSGGSYEQYFGPGTRLTVT.

This clone was counted once. The chain uses TRBV15 and TRBJ2-4; no clear D. V dropped 0 bases and J dropped 2 bases, with 11 bases sitting between them. Germline CDR1 LNHNV, CDR2 YYDKDF (reference sequence). The CDR3 totals 16 residues. As DNA, the CDR3 is TGTGCCACCAGCAGAGATCGGTTGGGCACCAAAAACATTCAGTACTTC. Its protein product is CATSRDRLGTKNIQYF.

The rearrangement links TRBV24-1 to TRBJ2-5, with 7 bases identical to TRBD2. There are 15 residues in the CDR3. V lost 3 bases and J lost 1; bases outside the gene matches: 4. Germline assignment: CDR1 KGHDR and CDR2 SFDVKD. The CDR3 bases are TGTGCCACCAGTGATGGGGGGGGGTCCCAAGAGACCCAGTACTTC. Protein sequence: CATSDGGGSQETQYF.

This sequence joins TRBV28 and TRBJ1-2, with TRBD1 identical over 8 bases. V lost 10 bases, J lost 2 bases, and 9 bases stayed unmatched. CDR3 length: 14 amino acids. Germline lookup yields CDR1 MDHEN and CDR2 SYDVKM. The CDR3 bases are TGTGCCATACGCCGCGGACAGGGAAACTATGGCTACACCTTC. This codes for CAIRRGQGNYGYTF.

The J gene is TRBJ2-2, the V gene TRBV18; TRBD1 matches 7 bases. Losses at the gene ends were 4 bases for V and 0 bases for J; bases not matched to a gene: 2. Germline values: CDR1 KGHSH, CDR2 LQKENI. The CDR3 contains 15 residues. DNA for the CDR3: TGTGCCAGCTCACTGGACAGGCCGAACACCGGGGAGCTGTTTTTT. Translation: CASSLDRPNTGELFF.

The count of this clone is one. The rearrangement joins TRBV10-3 to TRBJ1-1, with a tentative D call TRBD1 (6 bases). V was trimmed by 4 bases and J by 3 bases, leaving 6 bases between them. The CDR3 spans 12 residues. The germline V gene has CDR1 ENHRY and CDR2 SYGVKD. DNA for the CDR3: TGTGCCATCAGTGGGACAGACACTGAAGCTTTCTTT. This encodes CAISGTDTEAFF.

The chain employs TRBV25-1 and TRBJ2-3; D gene uncertain. CDR1 and CDR2 (germline): MGHDK, SYGVNS. This CDR3 has 14 residues. V gave up 2 bases and J gave up 1 base, with 7 bases separating them. The CDR3 loop is CASSEGKGTDTQYF. The CDR3 bases are TGTGCCAGCAGTGAAGGTAAGGGCACAGATACGCAGTATTTT.

The chain has TRBV3-1 (or the pseudogene TRBV3-2) and TRBJ1-4, with D perhaps matching TRBD1 (5 bases). This CDR3 contains 14 residues. The germline gives CDR1 LGHDT, CDR2 YNNKEL (reference sequence). V lost 4 bases and J lost 6, with 12 bases in between. CDR3 nucleotides: TGTGCCAGCAGCCTCTTAGGGACGGATGAAAAACTGTTTTTT. Translation gives CASSLLGTDEKLFF.

This clone was observed once. In DNA form, the CDR3 reads TGTGCCAGCAGCCAAGCAGTGAACACTGAAGCTTTCTTT. This sequence encodes CASSQAVNTEAFF. This sequence joins TRBV3-1 (or the pseudogene TRBV3-2) and TRBJ1-1; D not certain. The length of the CDR3 is 13 residues. The germline CDR1 and CDR2 sequences are LGHDT and YNNKEL (reference sequence). V was cut by 1 base and J by 0 bases, with 3 bases left in between.